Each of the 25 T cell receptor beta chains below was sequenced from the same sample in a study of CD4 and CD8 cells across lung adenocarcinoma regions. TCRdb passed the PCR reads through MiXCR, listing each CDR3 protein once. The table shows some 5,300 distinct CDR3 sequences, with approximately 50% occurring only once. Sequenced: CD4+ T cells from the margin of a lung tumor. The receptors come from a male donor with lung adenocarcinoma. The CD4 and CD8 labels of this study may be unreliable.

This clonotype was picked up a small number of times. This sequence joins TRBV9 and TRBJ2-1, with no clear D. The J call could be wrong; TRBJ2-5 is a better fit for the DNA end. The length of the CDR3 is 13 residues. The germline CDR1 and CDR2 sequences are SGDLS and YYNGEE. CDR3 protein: CASSVDGVGTQYF. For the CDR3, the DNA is TGTGCCAGCAGCGTAGATGGGGTGGGGACCCAGTACTTC.

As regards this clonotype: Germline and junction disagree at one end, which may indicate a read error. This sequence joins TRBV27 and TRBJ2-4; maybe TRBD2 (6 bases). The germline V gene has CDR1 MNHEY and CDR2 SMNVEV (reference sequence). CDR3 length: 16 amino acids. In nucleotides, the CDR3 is TGTGCCAGCAGTGTATCGGGGCTGGGAGGCACAGATATTCAGTACTTC. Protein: CASSVSGLGGTDIQYF.

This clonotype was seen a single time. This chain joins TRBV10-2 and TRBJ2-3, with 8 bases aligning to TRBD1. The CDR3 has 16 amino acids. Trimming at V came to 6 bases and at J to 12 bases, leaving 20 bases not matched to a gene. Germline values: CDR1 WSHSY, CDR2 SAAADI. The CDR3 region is CASRGPGGGATETQYF. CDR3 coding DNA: TGCGCCAGCAGGGGGCCAGGGGGCGGTGCCACAGAGACCCAGTATTTT.

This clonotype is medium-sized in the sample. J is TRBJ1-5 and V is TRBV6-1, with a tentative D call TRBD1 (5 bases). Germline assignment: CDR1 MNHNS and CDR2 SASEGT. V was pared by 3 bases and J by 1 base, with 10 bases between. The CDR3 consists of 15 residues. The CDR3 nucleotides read TGTGCCAGCAGTGAGAGGGACCGAAGCAATCAGCCCCAGCATTTT. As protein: CASSERDRSNQPQHF.

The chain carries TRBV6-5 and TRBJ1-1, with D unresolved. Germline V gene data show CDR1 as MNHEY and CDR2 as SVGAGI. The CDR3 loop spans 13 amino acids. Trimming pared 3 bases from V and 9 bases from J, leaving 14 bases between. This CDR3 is CASSYSSSPQAFF. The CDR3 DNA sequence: TGTGCCAGCAGTTATAGTTCCAGCCCTCAAGCTTTCTTT.

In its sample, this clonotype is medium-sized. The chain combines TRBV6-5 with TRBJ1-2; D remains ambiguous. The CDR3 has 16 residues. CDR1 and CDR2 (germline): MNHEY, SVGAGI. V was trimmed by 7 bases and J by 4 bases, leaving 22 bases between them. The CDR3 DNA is TGTGCCAGCAATTTGGGTTTCGGCAAATCTTTCTATGGCTACACCTTC. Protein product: CASNLGFGKSFYGYTF.

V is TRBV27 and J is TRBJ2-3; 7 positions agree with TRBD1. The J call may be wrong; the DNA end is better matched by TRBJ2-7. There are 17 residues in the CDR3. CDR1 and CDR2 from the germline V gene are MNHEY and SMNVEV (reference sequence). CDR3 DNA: TGTGCCAGCAGTGCGGGCCGAGGGGGCCCTGGGACAGATACGCAGTACTTC. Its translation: CASSAGRGGPGTDTQYF.

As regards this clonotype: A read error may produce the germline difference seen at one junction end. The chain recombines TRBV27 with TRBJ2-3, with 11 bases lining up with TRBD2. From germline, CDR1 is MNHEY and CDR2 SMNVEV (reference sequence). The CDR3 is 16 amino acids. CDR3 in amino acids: CASSLGTSGRADTLYF. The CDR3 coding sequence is TGTGCCAGCAGTTTAGGAACTAGCGGGAGAGCAGATACGCTGTATTTC.

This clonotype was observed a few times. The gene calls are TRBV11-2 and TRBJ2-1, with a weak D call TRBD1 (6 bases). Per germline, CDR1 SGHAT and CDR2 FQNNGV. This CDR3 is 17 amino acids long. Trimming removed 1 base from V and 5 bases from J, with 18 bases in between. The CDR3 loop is CASSLARLGTRNNEQFF. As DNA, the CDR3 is TGTGCCAGCAGCTTAGCCAGGTTGGGGACACGAAACAATGAGCAGTTCTTC.

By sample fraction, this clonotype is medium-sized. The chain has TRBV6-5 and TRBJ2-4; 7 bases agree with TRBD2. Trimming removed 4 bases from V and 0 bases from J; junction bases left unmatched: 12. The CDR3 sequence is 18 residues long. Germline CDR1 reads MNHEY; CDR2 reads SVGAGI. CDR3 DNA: TGTGCCAGCAGTTCCAGTAGGCCTAGCGGACTAGCCAAAAACATTCAGTACTTC. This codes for CASSSSRPSGLAKNIQYF.

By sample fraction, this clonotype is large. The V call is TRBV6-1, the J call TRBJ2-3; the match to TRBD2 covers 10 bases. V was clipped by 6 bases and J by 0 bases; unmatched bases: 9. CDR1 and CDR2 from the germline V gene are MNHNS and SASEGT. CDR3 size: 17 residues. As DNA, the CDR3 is TGTGCCAGCAGGTGGGCTAGCGGGAGTCCTAGCACAGATACGCAGTATTTT. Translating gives CASRWASGSPSTDTQYF.

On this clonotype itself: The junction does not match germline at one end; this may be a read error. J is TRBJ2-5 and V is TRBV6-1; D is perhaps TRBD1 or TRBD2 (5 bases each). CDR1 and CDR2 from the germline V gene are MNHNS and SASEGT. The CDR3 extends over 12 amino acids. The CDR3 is CARSRDQESQYF. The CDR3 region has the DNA TGTGCCAGGAGCCGGGACCAAGAGAGCCAGTACTTC.

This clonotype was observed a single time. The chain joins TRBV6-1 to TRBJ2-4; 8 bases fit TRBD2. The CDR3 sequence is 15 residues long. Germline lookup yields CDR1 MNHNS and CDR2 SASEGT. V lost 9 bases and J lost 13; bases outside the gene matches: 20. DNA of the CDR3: TGTGCCAGGGGTAGCGGGGCGGGTGACCAAGAGACGCAGTACTTC. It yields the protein CARGSGAGDQETQYF.

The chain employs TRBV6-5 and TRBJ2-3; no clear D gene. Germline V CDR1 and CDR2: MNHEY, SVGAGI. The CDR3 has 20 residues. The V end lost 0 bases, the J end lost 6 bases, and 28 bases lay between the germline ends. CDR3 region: CASSYSLSFFGQTERDTQYF. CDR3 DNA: TGTGCCAGCAGTTACTCGCTATCCTTTTTTGGGCAGACCGAACGGGATACGCAGTATTTT.

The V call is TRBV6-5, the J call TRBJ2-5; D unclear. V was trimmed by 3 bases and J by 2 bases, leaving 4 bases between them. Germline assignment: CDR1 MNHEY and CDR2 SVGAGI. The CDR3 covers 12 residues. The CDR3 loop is CASSYGQETQYF. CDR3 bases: TGTGCCAGCAGTTATGGGCAAGAGACCCAGTACTTC.

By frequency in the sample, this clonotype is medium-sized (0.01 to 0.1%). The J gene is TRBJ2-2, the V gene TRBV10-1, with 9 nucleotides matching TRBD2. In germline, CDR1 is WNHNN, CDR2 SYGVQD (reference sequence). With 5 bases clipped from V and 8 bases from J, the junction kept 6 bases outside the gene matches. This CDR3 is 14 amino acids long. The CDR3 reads CASSPSLAGGELFF. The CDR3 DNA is TGCGCCAGCAGTCCCAGTCTAGCGGGAGGGGAGCTGTTTTTT.

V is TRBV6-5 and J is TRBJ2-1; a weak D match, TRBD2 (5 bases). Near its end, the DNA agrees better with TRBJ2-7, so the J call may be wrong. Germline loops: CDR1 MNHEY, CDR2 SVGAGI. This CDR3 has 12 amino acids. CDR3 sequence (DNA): TGTGCCAGCAGTTACGGCTCGGGGGAGCAGTACTTC. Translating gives CASSYGSGEQYF.

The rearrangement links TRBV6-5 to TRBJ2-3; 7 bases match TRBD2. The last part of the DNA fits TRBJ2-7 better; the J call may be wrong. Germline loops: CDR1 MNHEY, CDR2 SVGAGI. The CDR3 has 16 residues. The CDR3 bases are TGTGCCAGCAGTTACCAGGGCGGGAGAGCCAAAAACACGCAGTACTTC. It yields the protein CASSYQGGRAKNTQYF.

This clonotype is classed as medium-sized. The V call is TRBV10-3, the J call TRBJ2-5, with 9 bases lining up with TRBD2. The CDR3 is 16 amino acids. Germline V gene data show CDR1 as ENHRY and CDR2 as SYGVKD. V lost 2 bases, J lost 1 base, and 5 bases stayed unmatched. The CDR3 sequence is CAISEQVLAGQETQYF. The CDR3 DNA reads TGTGCCATCAGTGAGCAAGTACTAGCGGGCCAAGAGACCCAGTACTTC.

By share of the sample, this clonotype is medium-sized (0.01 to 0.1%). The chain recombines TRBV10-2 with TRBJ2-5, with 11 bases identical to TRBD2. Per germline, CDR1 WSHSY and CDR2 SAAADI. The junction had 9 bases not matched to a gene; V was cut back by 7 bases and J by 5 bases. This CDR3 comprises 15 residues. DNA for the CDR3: TGCGCCAGCAACCTGCTAGCGGGAGGAGGGGAGACCCAGTACTTC. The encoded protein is CASNLLAGGGETQYF.

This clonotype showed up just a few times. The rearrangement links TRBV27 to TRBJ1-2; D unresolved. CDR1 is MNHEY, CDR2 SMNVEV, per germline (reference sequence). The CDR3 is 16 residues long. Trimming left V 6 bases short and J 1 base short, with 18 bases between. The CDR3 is CASSYNPDTSNYGYTF. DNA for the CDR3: TGTGCCAGCAGCTACAACCCTGACACGAGTAACTATGGCTACACCTTC.

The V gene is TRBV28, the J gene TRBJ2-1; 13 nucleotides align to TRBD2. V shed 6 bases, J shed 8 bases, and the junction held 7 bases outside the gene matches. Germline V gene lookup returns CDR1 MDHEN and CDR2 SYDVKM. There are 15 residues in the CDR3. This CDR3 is CASRTSGRLVDEQFF. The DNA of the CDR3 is TGTGCCAGCAGGACTAGCGGGAGGCTCGTTGATGAGCAGTTCTTC. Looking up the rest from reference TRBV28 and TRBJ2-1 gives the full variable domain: DVKVTQSSRYLVKRTGEKVFLECVQDMDHENMFWYRQDPGLGLRLIYFSYDVKMKEKGDIPEGYSVSREKKERFSLILESASTNQTSMYLCASRTSGRLVDEQFFGPGTRLTVL.

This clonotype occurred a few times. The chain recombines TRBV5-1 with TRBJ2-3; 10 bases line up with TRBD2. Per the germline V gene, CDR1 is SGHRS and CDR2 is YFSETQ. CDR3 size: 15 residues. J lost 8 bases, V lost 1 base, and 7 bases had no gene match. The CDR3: CASSLTGTSEVTQYF. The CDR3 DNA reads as TGCGCCAGCAGCTTGACCGGGACTAGCGAGGTTACGCAGTATTTT.

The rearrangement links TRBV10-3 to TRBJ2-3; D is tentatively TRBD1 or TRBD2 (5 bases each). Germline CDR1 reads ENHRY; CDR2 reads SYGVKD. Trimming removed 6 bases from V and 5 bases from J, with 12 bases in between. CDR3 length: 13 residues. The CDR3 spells CAIRAGTRDTQYF. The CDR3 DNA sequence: TGTGCCATCAGGGCTGGGACCAGAGATACGCAGTATTTT.

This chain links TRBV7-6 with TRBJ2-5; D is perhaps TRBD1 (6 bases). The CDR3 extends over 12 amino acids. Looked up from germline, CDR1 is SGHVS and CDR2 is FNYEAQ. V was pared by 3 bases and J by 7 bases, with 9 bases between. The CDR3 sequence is CASSFQQGTQYF. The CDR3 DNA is TGTGCCAGCAGCTTCCAACAGGGGACCCAGTACTTC.